These 10 T cell receptor beta chains were all obtained from the same sample, sequenced in a study of shared clonotypes between healthy human individuals. Terminally differentiated effector memory CD45RA+ cells were left out of the naive CD8 fraction, which was CD45RO-negative and positively selected for CCR7. Some clones are missing from TCRdb's copy, which holds only in-frame ones; the method was immunoSEQ multiplex PCR. The sample lists 2 million to 2.5 million clones; around 96% were seen once. The sample comprised naive CD8+ T cells sorted from blood. Receptors were obtained from a man in his late teens or twenties in good health.

This clone was seen once. This chain joins TRBV7-8 and TRBJ2-3; D is possibly TRBD2 (7 bases). This CDR3 has 16 residues. Looked up from germline, CDR1 is SGHVS and CDR2 is FQNEAQ. V was cut by 6 bases and J by 1 base, with 17 bases left in between. The CDR3 sequence is CASRLIGGGGTDTQYF. CDR3 coding DNA: TGTGCCAGCAGACTGATTGGAGGGGGGGGCACAGATACGCAGTATTTT.

For this clone: It is likely a read error, because the conserved phenylalanine at the end of the CDR3 is missing. The chain combines TRBV28 with TRBJ1-5, with 7 bases that match TRBD1. Trimming cost V 3 bases and J 6 bases; bases outside gene matches: 5. Germline V lookup: CDR1 MDHEN, CDR2 SYDVKM. The CDR3 is 14 residues long. The CDR3 DNA reads TGTGCCAGCAGTTTCACAGGGGTGATTCAGCCCCAGCATTCT. It codes for CASSFTGVIQPQHS.

This clone was detected only once. The chain couples TRBV11-3 to TRBJ2-2; no clear D gene. The germline V and J ends were trimmed by 3 bases and 4 bases, with 6 bases remaining between them. Germline V gene sequence: CDR1 SGHNT, CDR2 YENEEA. This CDR3 is built from 13 residues. For the CDR3, the DNA is TGTGCCAGCAGCTTCTCTGGCACCGGGGAGCTGTTTTTT. The encoded protein is CASSFSGTGELFF.

The chain couples TRBV11-2 to TRBJ2-7; 7 positions match TRBD1. The CDR3 length is 16 residues. The J segment lost 7 bases and the V segment lost 3 bases, leaving 15 bases of the junction unmatched. CDR1 is SGHAT, CDR2 FQNNGV, per germline. CDR3 in amino acids: CASSLGLGRGFMEQYF. In nucleotides, the CDR3 is TGTGCCAGCAGCTTGGGCCTTGGCAGGGGGTTTATGGAGCAGTACTTC.

The rearrangement uses TRBV6-6 and TRBJ2-1, with D possibly TRBD2 on 6 matching bases. This CDR3 spans 15 amino acids. Between the trimmed V and J ends, which lost 7 bases and 2 bases, there was a span of 15 bases. Germline V gene sequence: CDR1 MNHNY, CDR2 SVGAGI (reference sequence). CDR3 sequence: CASTGGRGTYNEQFF. The CDR3 nucleotides are TGTGCCAGCACGGGTGGGCGGGGAACCTACAATGAGCAGTTCTTC.

The rearrangement uses TRBV2 and TRBJ1-3; D not resolved. V lost 2 bases and J 0 bases, leaving 17 bases between the germline ends. The CDR3 contains 18 residues. CDR1 and CDR2 (germline): SNHLY, FYNNEI. The chain's CDR3 is CASSEKAGILLSGNTIYF. The CDR3 DNA is TGTGCCAGCAGTGAAAAGGCAGGAATACTCCTCTCTGGAAACACCATATATTTT.

V gene TRBV7-9 combines with J gene TRBJ2-2, with a tentative D call TRBD2 (6 bases). CDR1 is SEHNR, CDR2 FQNEAQ, per germline (reference sequence). The CDR3 is 14 residues long. The ends were cut back, 3 bases at V and 9 bases at J, with 14 bases in the middle. The CDR3 DNA sequence: TGTGCCAGCAGCTTTTCGGGAGAAGTCCGGGAGCTGTTTTTT. As protein: CASSFSGEVRELFF.

The V gene is TRBV5-4, the J gene TRBJ1-2, with 7 bases that match TRBD1. The CDR3 has 14 residues. The germline V gene encodes CDR1 SGHNT and CDR2 YYREEE (reference sequence). Trimming cost V 4 bases and J 5 bases; bases outside gene matches: 8. CDR3 sequence: CASSRIGTEYGYTF. In DNA, the CDR3 is TGTGCCAGCAGCCGGATTGGGACAGAGTATGGCTACACCTTC.

V gene TRBV6-5 combines with J gene TRBJ2-7; possibly TRBD1 for D (6 bases). This CDR3 contains 16 residues. Germline loops: CDR1 MNHEY, CDR2 SVGAGI. V was clipped by 0 bases and J by 4 bases, with 16 bases between them. This CDR3 reads CASSYSSGQKKYEQYF. The CDR3 DNA sequence: TGTGCCAGCAGTTACTCCTCCGGACAGAAGAAGTACGAGCAGTACTTC.

The V call is TRBV18, the J call TRBJ1-1, with D perhaps matching TRBD1 (5 bases). Germline V gene data show CDR1 as KGHSH and CDR2 as LQKENI. The CDR3 runs to 16 residues. V was clipped by 3 bases and J by 0 bases, with 14 bases between them. DNA for the CDR3: TGTGCCAGCTCACCGATTGGCGGACACTTGAACACTGAAGCTTTCTTT. This sequence encodes CASSPIGGHLNTEAFF.